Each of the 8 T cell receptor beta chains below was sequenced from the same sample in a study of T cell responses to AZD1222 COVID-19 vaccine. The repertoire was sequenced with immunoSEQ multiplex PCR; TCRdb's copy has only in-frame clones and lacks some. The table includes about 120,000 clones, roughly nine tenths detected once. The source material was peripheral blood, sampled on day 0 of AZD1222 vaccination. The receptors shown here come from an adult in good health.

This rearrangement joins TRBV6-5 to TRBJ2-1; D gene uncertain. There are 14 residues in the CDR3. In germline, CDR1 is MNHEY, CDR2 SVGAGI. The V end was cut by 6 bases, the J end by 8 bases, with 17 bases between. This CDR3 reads CASRAPGSIDEQFF. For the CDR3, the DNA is TGTGCCAGCAGGGCCCCTGGAAGTATCGATGAGCAGTTCTTC.

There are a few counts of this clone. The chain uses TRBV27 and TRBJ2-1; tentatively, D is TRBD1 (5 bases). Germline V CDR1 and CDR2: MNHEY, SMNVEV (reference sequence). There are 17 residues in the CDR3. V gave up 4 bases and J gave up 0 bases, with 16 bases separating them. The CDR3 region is CASSSRRGQSSYNEQFF. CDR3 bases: TGTGCCAGCAGTTCGAGAAGGGGTCAGAGCTCCTACAATGAGCAGTTCTTC.

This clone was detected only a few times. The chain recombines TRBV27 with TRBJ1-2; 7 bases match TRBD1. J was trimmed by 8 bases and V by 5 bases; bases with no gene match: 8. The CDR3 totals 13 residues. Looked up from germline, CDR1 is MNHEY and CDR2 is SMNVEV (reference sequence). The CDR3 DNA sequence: TGTGCCAGCAGTCGACAGGGTTTCGGGGGCTACACCTTC. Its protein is CASSRQGFGGYTF.

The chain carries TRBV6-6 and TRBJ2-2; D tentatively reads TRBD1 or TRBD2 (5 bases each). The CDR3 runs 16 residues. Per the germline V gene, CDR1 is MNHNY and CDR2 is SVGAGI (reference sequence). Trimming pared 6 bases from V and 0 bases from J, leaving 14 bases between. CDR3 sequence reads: CASSVSGTANTGELFF. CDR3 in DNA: TGTGCCAGCAGCGTATCCGGGACGGCGAACACCGGGGAGCTGTTTTTT.

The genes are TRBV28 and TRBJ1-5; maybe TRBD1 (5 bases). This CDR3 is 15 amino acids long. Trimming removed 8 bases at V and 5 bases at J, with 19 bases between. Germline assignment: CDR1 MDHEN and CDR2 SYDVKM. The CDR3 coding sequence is TGTGCCAGCTCCCGGGACCAGGGTCTCGATCAGCCCCAGCATTTT. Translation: CASSRDQGLDQPQHF.

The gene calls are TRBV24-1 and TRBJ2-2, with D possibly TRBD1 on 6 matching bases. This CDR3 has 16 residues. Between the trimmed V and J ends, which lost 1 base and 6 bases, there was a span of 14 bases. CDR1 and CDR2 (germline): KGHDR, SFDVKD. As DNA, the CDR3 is TGTGCCACCAGTGATTTAACACAGGGCCTAGCCGGGGAGCTGTTTTTT. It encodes CATSDLTQGLAGELFF.

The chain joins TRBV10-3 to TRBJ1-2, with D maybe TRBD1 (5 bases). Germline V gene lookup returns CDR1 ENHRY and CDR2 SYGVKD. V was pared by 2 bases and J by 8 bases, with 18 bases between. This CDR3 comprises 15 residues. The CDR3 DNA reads TGTGCCATCAGTGAGCCAGGGAAGCAAGTGGGAGGCTACACCTTC. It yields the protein CAISEPGKQVGGYTF.

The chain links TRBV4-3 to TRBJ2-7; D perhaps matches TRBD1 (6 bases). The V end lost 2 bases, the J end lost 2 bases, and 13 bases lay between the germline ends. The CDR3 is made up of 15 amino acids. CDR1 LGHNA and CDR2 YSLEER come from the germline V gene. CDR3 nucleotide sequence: TGCGCCAGCAGCCAAAACGACAGGAGCGCCTACGAGCAGTACTTC. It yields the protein CASSQNDRSAYEQYF.